This T cell receptor beta chain stems from a study of CD8 T cells in Susac syndrome. Random hexamers were used to reverse transcribe roughly 0.5 to 1 ug of RNA. TCRdb itself ran the immunoSEQ multiplex PCR reads through MiXCR, one entry per CDR3 protein. The profile shows approximately 160,000 distinct CDR3 sequences, roughly 95% of them singletons. Germline lookup yields CDR1 SGHTA and CDR2 FQGTGA. The V end was cut by 5 bases, the J end by 14 bases, with 20 bases between. CDR3 size: 13 residues. The J gene is TRBJ2-3, the V gene TRBV7-3, with D maybe TRBD2 (5 bases). The sequenced sample consisted of CD4+ T cells from PBMCs. This sequence originates from a human donor in good health. The CDR3: CASSGRWTAAPYF. CDR3 DNA: TGTGCCAGCAGCGGACGGTGGACTGCTGCCCCGTATTTT.